The clone carrying this T cell receptor beta chain was detected once. What it binds is not known. In germline, CDR1 is MNHEY, CDR2 SVGAGI. CDR3 length: 14 residues. Trimming stripped 7 bases from V and 2 bases from J, with 12 bases between. The protocol was immunoSEQ multiplex PCR, while the TCRdb copy is restricted to in-frame clones and leaves out a portion. The sample holds approximately 150,000 clones, roughly 89% seen once. The sample comes from a study of T cell responses to AZD1222 COVID-19 vaccine. Findings and caveats of the study: White British donors predominated, females outnumbered males, and clonal diversity was possibly underestimated.

The receptor was isolated from an adult in good health. The source material was peripheral blood, sampled on day 0 of AZD1222 vaccination. The chain recombines TRBV6-5 with TRBJ2-1, with D maybe TRBD2 (5 bases). CDR3 sequence: CASTSGRTYNEQFF. CDR3 nucleotides: TGTGCCAGCACTTCGGGAAGGACCTACAATGAGCAGTTCTTC.